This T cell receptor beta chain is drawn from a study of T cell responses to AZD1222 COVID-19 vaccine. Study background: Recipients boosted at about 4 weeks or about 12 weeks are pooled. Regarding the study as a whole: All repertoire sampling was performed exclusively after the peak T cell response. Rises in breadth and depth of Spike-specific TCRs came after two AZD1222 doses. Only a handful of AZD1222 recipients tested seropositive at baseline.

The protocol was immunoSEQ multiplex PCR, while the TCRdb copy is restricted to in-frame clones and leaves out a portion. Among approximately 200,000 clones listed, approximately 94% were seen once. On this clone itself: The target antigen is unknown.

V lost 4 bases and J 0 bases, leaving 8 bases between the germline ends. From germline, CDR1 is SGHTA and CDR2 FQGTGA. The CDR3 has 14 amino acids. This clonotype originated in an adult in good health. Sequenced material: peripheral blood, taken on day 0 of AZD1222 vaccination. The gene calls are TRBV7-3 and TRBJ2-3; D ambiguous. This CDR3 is CASSSNPSTDTQYF. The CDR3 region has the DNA TGTGCCAGCAGCTCCAATCCTAGCACAGATACGCAGTATTTT.